This TCR beta chain was captured by sequencing in a study of cytomegalovirus exposure and HLA in healthy donors. It was with 60 Vbeta and 13 Jbeta primers that the PCR ran. The data were produced by immunoSEQ multiplex PCR, yet TCRdb's version contains in-frame clones alone and is incomplete. The data hold 150,000 or so clones, with approximately 80% observed a single time. This CDR3 is built from 15 residues. V gave up 0 bases and J gave up 1 base, with 11 bases separating them. Germline assignment: CDR1 SGDLS and CDR2 YYNGEE. J is TRBJ2-7 and V is TRBV9; no definite D call. This TCR was recovered from a man between 25 and 39 years old in good health and CMV-seropositive. The source material was PBMCs. CDR3 DNA sequence: TGTGCCAGCAGCGTAGGCAGCGAACCTTCCTACGAGCAGTACTTC. Encoded protein: CASSVGSEPSYEQYF.